This TCR beta chain was found in a study of T cell clonality in common variable immunodeficiency. Overall study findings and caveats: CVID subjects had higher TCRbeta clonality than healthy controls, most marked in about a third.

This CDR3 comprises 15 residues. Germline CDR1 reads DFQATT; CDR2 reads SNEGSKA (reference sequence). Between the trimmed V and J ends, which lost 6 bases and 11 bases, there was a span of 23 bases. Equal genomic DNA amounts from CVID and control samples were sequenced. Generated by immunoSEQ multiplex PCR, the TCRdb table keeps only in-frame clones and is missing some. The specimen has tens of thousands of clones, none found just once. The sample holds many counts of this clone. Its antigen is unidentified. The sequence runs out 3 residues before the end of the CDR3; the remainder is reconstructed from the germline J gene.

This chain connects TRBV20-1 to TRBJ1-6; tentative D call: TRBD1 (6 bases). The clonotype was recovered from a person aged 18 to 69 in good health. The specimen sequenced was peripheral blood mononuclear cells. The DNA read from the CDR3 is TGCAGTGCGGCACAGGGAGGAGGTGGATTGGCACCC. It is translated as CSAAQGGGGLAP. In full, the CDR3 reads CSAAQGGGGLAPLHF.